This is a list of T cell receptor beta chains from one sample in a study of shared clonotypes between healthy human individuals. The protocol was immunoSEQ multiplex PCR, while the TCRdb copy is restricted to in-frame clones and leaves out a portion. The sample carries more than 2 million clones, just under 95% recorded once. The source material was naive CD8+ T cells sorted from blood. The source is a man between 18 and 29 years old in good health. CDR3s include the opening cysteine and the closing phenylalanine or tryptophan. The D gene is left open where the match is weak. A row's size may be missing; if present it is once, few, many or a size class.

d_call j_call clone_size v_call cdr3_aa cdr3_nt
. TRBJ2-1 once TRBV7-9 CASSAGPDSWDEQFF TGTGCCAGCAGCGCCGGCCCTGATTCCTGGGATGAGCAGTTCTTC
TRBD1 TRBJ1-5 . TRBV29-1 CSVAETGNGNQPQHF TGCAGCGTTGCAGAGACAGGGAATGGCAATCAGCCCCAGCATTTT
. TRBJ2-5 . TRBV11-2 CASSLRPEETQYF TGTGCCAGCAGCCTCCGACCAGAAGAGACCCAGTACTTC
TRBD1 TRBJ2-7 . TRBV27 CASRPRTGSYEQYF TGTGCCAGCCGCCCAAGGACAGGGTCGTACGAGCAGTACTTC
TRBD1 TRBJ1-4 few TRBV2 CASTPGSGQSEKLFF TGTGCCAGCACCCCAGGCTCGGGACAGTCTGAAAAACTGTTTTTT
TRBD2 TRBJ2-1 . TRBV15 CATSGPSGGSYNEQFF TGTGCCACCAGCGGGCCTAGCGGGGGGAGTTACAATGAGCAGTTCTTC
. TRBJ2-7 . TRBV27 CASSLGGQYEQYF TGTGCCAGCAGCCTAGGGGGACAATACGAGCAGTACTTC
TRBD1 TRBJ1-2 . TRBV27 CASSLGPQGGWQNGYTF TGTGCCAGCAGTTTAGGACCCCAGGGGGGATGGCAAAATGGCTACACCTTC
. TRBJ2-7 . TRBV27 CASSFGGMNEQYF TGTGCCAGCAGTTTTGGGGGCATGAACGAGCAGTACTTC
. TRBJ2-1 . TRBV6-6 CASSHVWGEQFF TGTGCCAGCAGCCACGTGTGGGGTGAGCAGTTCTTC
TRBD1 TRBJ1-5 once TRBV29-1 CSVMTGDSNQPQHF TGCAGCGTTATGACAGGGGATAGCAATCAGCCCCAGCATTTT
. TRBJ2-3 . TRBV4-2 CASSQDGGDLTDTQYF TGTGCCAGCAGCCAAGACGGCGGGGACCTCACAGATACGCAGTATTTT
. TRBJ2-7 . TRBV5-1 CASSLEGDPFYEQYF TGCGCCAGCAGCTTGGAGGGAGACCCGTTCTACGAGCAGTACTTC
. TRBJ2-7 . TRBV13 CASSPREAAGHEQYF TGTGCCAGCAGCCCCCGAGAGGCCGCGGGACACGAGCAGTACTTC
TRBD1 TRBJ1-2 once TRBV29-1 CSVEGFAGEGAGGYTF TGCAGCGTTGAGGGTTTTGCCGGGGAGGGGGCTGGAGGCTACACCTTC
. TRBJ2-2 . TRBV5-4 CASSFKGGTGELFF TGTGCCAGCAGCTTTAAAGGTGGAACCGGGGAGCTGTTTTTT
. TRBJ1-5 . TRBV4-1 CASSQVFGTPDQPQHF TGCGCCAGCAGCCAAGTCTTCGGGACACCAGATCAGCCCCAGCATTTT
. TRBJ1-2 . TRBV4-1 CASSHRVGRDGYTF TGCGCCAGCAGCCACAGGGTTGGGAGAGATGGCTACACCTTC
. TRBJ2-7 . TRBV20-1 CSARLLSEQYF TGCAGTGCTAGACTCCTCTCCGAGCAGTACTTC
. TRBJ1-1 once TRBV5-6 CASSLGYPNEAFF TGTGCCAGCAGCTTAGGCTACCCTAATGAAGCTTTCTTT
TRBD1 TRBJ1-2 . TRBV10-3 CAMGTGNYGYTF TGTGCCATGGGGACAGGGAACTATGGCTACACCTTC
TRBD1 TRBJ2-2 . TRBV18 CASHGTEVYTGELFF TGTGCCAGCCACGGGACAGAGGTATACACCGGGGAGCTGTTTTTT
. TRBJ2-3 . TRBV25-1 CASSDEADTQYF TGTGCCAGCAGTGATGAAGCAGATACGCAGTATTTT
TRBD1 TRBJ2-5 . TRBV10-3 CAISDPPDRSQETQYF TGTGCCATCAGTGACCCTCCGGACAGGTCACAAGAGACCCAGTACTTC
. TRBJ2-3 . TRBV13 CASSLGMTDTQYF TGTGCCAGCAGCTTAGGGATGACAGATACGCAGTATTTT
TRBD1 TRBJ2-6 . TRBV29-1 CSVEQGAAGANVLTF TGCAGCGTTGAGCAGGGGGCGGCTGGGGCCAACGTCCTGACTTTC
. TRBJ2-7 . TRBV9 CASSAALGIAEQYF TGTGCCAGCAGCGCAGCCTTGGGGATAGCCGAGCAGTACTTC
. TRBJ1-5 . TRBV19 CASSVGFNQPQHF TGTGCCAGTAGTGTAGGATTCAATCAGCCCCAGCATTTT
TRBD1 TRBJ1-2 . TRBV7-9 CASSLTGGESFYGYTF TGTGCCAGCAGCTTAACAGGGGGCGAATCCTTCTATGGCTACACCTTC
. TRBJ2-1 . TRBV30 CAWKGYNEQFF TGTGCCTGGAAAGGGTACAATGAGCAGTTCTTC
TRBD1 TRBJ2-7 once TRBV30 CAWSRGQSYEQYF TGTGCCTGGAGTCGGGGACAGTCCTACGAGCAGTACTTC
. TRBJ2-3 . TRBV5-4 CASSYSRDTQYF TGTGCCAGCAGCTACTCTCGGGATACGCAGTATTTT
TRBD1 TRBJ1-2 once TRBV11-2 CASSLVQGVHGYTF TGTGCCAGCAGCTTAGTTCAGGGGGTGCATGGCTACACCTTC
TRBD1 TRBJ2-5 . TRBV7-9 CASSLGLTGAIQETQYF TGTGCCAGCAGCTTAGGGTTAACAGGGGCCATCCAAGAGACCCAGTACTTC
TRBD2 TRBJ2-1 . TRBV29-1 CSALDQREGYNEQFF TGCAGCGCACTCGACCAGCGGGAGGGGTACAATGAGCAGTTCTTC
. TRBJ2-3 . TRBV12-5 CASGGGLAATDTQYF TGTGCTAGTGGTGGGGGGCTAGCGGCCACAGATACGCAGTATTTT
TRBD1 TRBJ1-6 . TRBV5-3 CARSKGQGASSYNSPLHF TGTGCCAGAAGCAAAGGACAGGGCGCTAGCTCCTATAATTCACCCCTCCACTTT
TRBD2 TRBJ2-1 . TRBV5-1 CASSLDFSSGGPNNEQFF TGCGCCAGCAGCTTGGATTTCTCTAGCGGGGGACCAAACAATGAGCAGTTCTTC
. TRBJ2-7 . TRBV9 CASSVDPQGTYEQYF TGTGCCAGCAGCGTAGACCCGCAGGGTACCTACGAGCAGTACTTC
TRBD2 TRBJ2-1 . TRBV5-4 CASSLAGGAGNEQFF TGTGCCAGCAGCTTGGCCGGGGGGGCCGGCAATGAGCAGTTCTTC
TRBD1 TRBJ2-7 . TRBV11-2 CASDSTGAGSYEQYF TGTGCCAGTGATTCGACAGGGGCGGGGTCCTACGAGCAGTACTTC
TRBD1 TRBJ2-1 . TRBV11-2 CASSLPMTGGYNEQFF TGTGCCAGCAGCTTACCGATGACAGGGGGCTACAATGAGCAGTTCTTC
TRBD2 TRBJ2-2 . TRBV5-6 CASSFGGAGELFF TGTGCCAGCAGCTTCGGGGGGGCCGGGGAGCTGTTTTTT
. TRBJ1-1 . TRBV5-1 CASSLGAAGDTEAFF TGCGCCAGCAGCTTGGGCGCGGCAGGGGACACTGAAGCTTTCTTT
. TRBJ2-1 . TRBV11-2 CASSLGPDEQFF TGTGCCAGCAGCTTAGGACCCGACGAGCAGTTCTTC
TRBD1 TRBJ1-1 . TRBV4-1 CASSQIIQGDTEAFF TGCGCCAGCAGCCAAATAATACAGGGGGACACTGAAGCTTTCTTT
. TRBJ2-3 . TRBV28 CASTLGTTSTDTQYF TGTGCCAGCACCCTCGGGACGACAAGCACAGATACGCAGTATTTT
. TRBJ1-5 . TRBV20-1 CSAREGQPQHF TGCAGTGCTAGAGAGGGTCAGCCCCAGCATTTT
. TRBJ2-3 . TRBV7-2 CASSSQSQARTDTQYF TGTGCCAGCAGCTCCCAAAGCCAGGCACGCACAGATACGCAGTATTTT